The next 10 T cell receptor beta chains were all read from a single sample in a study of T cell clonality in common variable immunodeficiency. The data were produced by immunoSEQ multiplex PCR, yet TCRdb's version contains in-frame clones alone and is incomplete. In total the sample includes around 40,000 clones, none of them seen once. The source material was peripheral blood mononuclear cells. These receptors were collected from a person between 18 and 70 years old in good health.

This clone came up many times. The observed sequence ends 3 residues before the CDR3 terminus, with the missing tail filled in from the germline J gene. The V and J genes are TRBV7-3 and TRBJ2-3, with D possibly matching TRBD1 (6 bases). The CDR3 covers 13 residues. V lost 5 bases and J 5 bases, leaving 11 bases between the germline ends. Germline loops: CDR1 SGHTA, CDR2 FQGTGA. The DNA read from the CDR3 is TGTGCCAGCAGCGCCAACAGGGAAGATACG. Protein sequence: CASSANREDT. The entire CDR3 reads CASSANREDTQYF.

This clone was seen many times. The read halts 3 residues ahead of the CDR3 end, with the missing end drawn from the germline J gene. The gene calls are TRBV29-1 and TRBJ2-3; 7 nucleotides align to TRBD2. The CDR3 sequence is 15 residues long. Germline CDR1 and CDR2: SQVTM and ANQGSEA. Unmatched junction bases numbered 6, after V lost 1 base and J lost 2 bases. The CDR3 sequence: CSVEVASGFTDTQYF. Partial CDR3 DNA: TGCAGCGTTGAAGTTGCTAGCGGATTCACAGATACG.

This clone showed up many times. The read terminates 3 residues before the CDR3 end, so the remaining end is supplied by the germline J gene. The genes are TRBV30 and TRBJ1-5; 7 positions agree with TRBD1. The CDR3 sequence is 17 residues long. Germline trimming cut 3 bases from V and 2 bases from J; bases unmatched to any gene: 13. Germline values: CDR1 GTSNPN, CDR2 SVGIG (reference sequence). The CDR3 sequence: CAWSAGRGRLGNQPQHF. Incomplete CDR3 DNA: TGTGCCTGGAGCGCGGGGAGGGGGCGCTTGGGCAATCAGCCC.

There are many counts of this clone. The DNA ends 3 residues before the CDR3 does, and the rest of the CDR3 is filled in from the germline J gene. The chain joins TRBV5-1 to TRBJ2-4; no clear D gene. V was clipped by 0 bases and J by 3 bases, with 7 bases between them. This CDR3 is 14 amino acids long. Germline V gene sequence: CDR1 SGHRS, CDR2 YFSETQ. CDR3 region: CASSLGQVKNIQYF. The covered CDR3 bases are TGCGCCAGCAGCTTGGGGCAAGTCAAAAACATT.

Many counts were recorded for this clone. The missing CDR3 end, 3 residues past where the read stops, is filled in from the germline J gene. J is TRBJ1-6 and V is TRBV18; TRBD1 matches at 9 bases. The CDR3 is 16 amino acids. The germline V gene encodes CDR1 KGHSH and CDR2 LQKENI. The junction had 8 bases not matched to a gene; V was cut back by 2 bases and J by 9 bases. The DNA read from the CDR3 is TGTGCCAGCTCACCAAACTCAGGACAGGGGATTTCACCC. Residues: CASSPNSGQGISP. The CDR3 as a whole reads CASSPNSGQGISPLHF.

Ten or more counts support this clone. Read data end 3 residues before the CDR3 end; the end is taken from the germline J gene. The chain links TRBV6-2 or TRBV6-3 to TRBJ1-2, with D unclear. This CDR3 has 15 amino acids. Germline loops: CDR1 MNHEY, CDR2 SVGEGT. V was clipped by 5 bases and J by 4 bases, with 17 bases between them. CDR3 DNA (partial): TGTGCCAGCAGTGCAAACAGCAGGAGTACCTATGGC. This translates into CASSANSRSTYG. The complete CDR3 protein is CASSANSRSTYGYTF.

In this sample, this clone turned up many times. The sequenced fragment ends 3 residues before the CDR3 boundary, so the rest is inferred from the germline J gene. This chain uses TRBV5-1 with TRBJ2-1; D is unresolved. The CDR3 loop spans 13 amino acids. Germline V gene data show CDR1 as SGHRS and CDR2 as YFSETQ. V was pared by 6 bases and J by 9 bases, with 16 bases between. CDR3 sequence: CASNGLALGEQFF. The CDR3 DNA, read in part, is TGCGCCAGCAATGGGTTAGCTTTAGGTGAG.

This clone has ten or more counts. The read ends 3 residues shy of where the CDR3 ends; the end is completed using the germline J gene. The chain recombines TRBV7-8 with TRBJ2-7, with a tentative D call TRBD1 (6 bases). The germline V gene encodes CDR1 SGHVS and CDR2 FQNEAQ. The CDR3 is made up of 18 amino acids. V lost 0 bases and J 2 bases, leaving 20 bases between the germline ends. Incomplete CDR3 DNA: TGTGCCAGCAGCTTAGCCGACAGGCCGTATATCCCTCCCTACGAG. Protein sequence: CASSLADRPYIPPYE. The whole CDR3 sequence reads CASSLADRPYIPPYEQYF.

This clone was found many times. The sequenced part of the CDR3 DNA is TGTGCCAGCAGCCCATTAGCGGGGGGGTCCTACGAG. Translated: CASSPLAGGSYE. The CDR3 as a whole reads CASSPLAGGSYEQYF. V usage is TRBV3-1 (or the pseudogene TRBV3-2) and J usage is TRBJ2-7, with 11 bases lining up with TRBD2. The read halts 3 residues ahead of the CDR3 end, with the missing end drawn from the germline J gene. CDR1 and CDR2 (germline): LGHDT, YNNKEL (reference sequence). After removal of 4 bases from V and 1 base from J, the junction contained 3 bases not matched to a gene. The CDR3 is 15 amino acids.

This clone came up many times. Read sequence stops 3 residues before the CDR3 end, and the germline J gene provides the missing end. The chain has TRBV19 and TRBJ2-7; D is perhaps TRBD1 (5 bases). V was shortened by 10 bases and J by 4 bases, with 17 bases between the two germline ends. The CDR3 has 13 residues. Germline CDR1 and CDR2: LNHDA and SQIVND (reference sequence). The CDR3 spells CATRGMGLYEQYF. The DNA read from the CDR3 is TGTGCCACTAGGGGCATGGGTCTTTACGAG.